The entry below gives a single TCR beta chain sequence along with its context. What it binds is unknown. The same CDR3 also results from other DNA sequences found in this sample. The data originate from a study of cytomegalovirus exposure and HLA in healthy donors. PCR involved 60 Vbeta and 13 Jbeta primers. Clones were sequenced by immunoSEQ multiplex PCR, and TCRdb holds only the in-frame ones, with some missing. The repertoire includes 210,000 or so clones, about 80% of them detected once, and about 16% sits in the top ten. Study conclusions and caveats: 87-base-pair reads could not separate some V segments, including TRBV6-2 and TRBV6-3. Among the sequence variants, a highly shared cluster was likely an artifact of sequencing.

Trimming cost V 3 bases and J 4 bases, with 5 bases left between them. The CDR3 totals 12 residues. Per germline, CDR1 KGHSH and CDR2 LQKENI. When sampled, the donors appeared nominally healthy, though they likely had unrecorded immune exposures. Sequenced material: PBMCs. The origin of this receptor is a man aged 40-55 years in good health and CMV-seronegative. This chain links TRBV18 with TRBJ2-3; D gene ambiguous. CDR3 nucleotides: TGTGCCAGCTCACCTACAGCAGATACGCAGTATTTT. This translates into CASSPTADTQYF.